Listed below are T cell receptor beta chains from one sample, sequenced in a study of memory CD4+ T cells and cytomegalovirus serostatus. The table came from immunoSEQ multiplex PCR; TCRdb's copy has only in-frame clones and leaves some out. The sample has over 35,000 clones, around 78% seen once. The sequenced sample was memory CD4+ T cells from blood. The receptors stem from an adult in good health and CMV-seronegative. The CDR3 runs from the conserved cysteine through the conserved F or W. Fields, in order: V gene, D gene, CDR3 protein. A D gene is named only where the DNA matches it firmly.

>TRBV7-9|NA
CASRDISYEQYF
>TRBV5-6|NA
CASSAAGVGELFF
>TRBV2|NA
CASRRSYEQYF
>TRBV5-1|NA
CASSGGAPTDTQYF
>TRBV4-1|NA
CASSQVGSTQETQYF
>TRBV19|NA
CASSVQGSGNTIYF
>TRBV7-3|NA
CASSLDGGLGTEAFF
>TRBV6-1|NA
CASSESADRETQYF
>TRBV7-2|TRBD2
CASSLVAGGSDTQYF
>TRBV11-2|NA
CASSLTGGNYNSPLHF
>TRBV6-1|NA
CASSEEVAQIVGAFF
>TRBV4-2|NA
CASSQDTFYNEQFF
>TRBV7-6|TRBD1
CASSEGGGMETQYF